This paragraph covers one TCR beta chain sequence. This clonotype was seen a few times. It lacks a known antigen. Base-call qualities are not available, and no considerably larger clone is one nucleotide away. Including cysteine and phenylalanine, the CDR3 has 15 amino acids. The retained sequence is limited to the CDR3, 45 bases, with the frame set at the first base. Trimming takes 6 bases off V and 5 bases off J; junction bases not matched to a gene: 12. In the germline V gene, CDR1 corresponds to LGHNA and CDR2 to YSLEER. The library was prepared using 5' RACE. Sequencing was performed on a NextSeq 500. Unique molecular identifiers were attached to individual cDNA molecules in the TCR library protocol so that sequencing error and PCR bias could be corrected. Both TCR alpha and beta chains were sequenced, and tight co-correlation was observed between alpha and beta sequence abundances in each sample. For the original study's pipeline: Decombinator V4 was used to perform V gene, J gene and CDR3 annotation of TCR sequences. TCRs were defined as expanded if a significant change between any two time points was detected under a Poisson model with p below 0.0001. Abundances of TCRs were expressed as counts per million after normalisation to the total number of TCRs sequenced in each sample. MAIT TCRs were defined by TRAV1-2 paired with TRAJ12, TRAJ20 or TRAJ33, and iNKT TCRs by TRAV10 paired with TRAJ18. VDJdb, accessed 1 November 2021, was searched for CMV, EBV and SARS-CoV-2 annotated TCRs, with TCRs annotated for multiple antigens excluded. The public reads were quality trimmed at Q25 with fastp and then assembled into clones with MiXCR by TCRdb, keeping productive beta chains. When rows share a CDR3 protein, they turn into one entry using the most common DNA and genes. The V and J calls follow TCRdb's processing rather than the paper's. This sample has 32,000 or so distinct CDR3 sequences in its table, and 5.7% of those were observed once. The ten largest clones take up 4.5% to 6% of the sample.

This was a case-control study nested in a cohort of healthcare workers in London, UK, who had nasopharyngeal swab PCR tests and blood samples taken every week. Between 23 and 31 March 2020, the week of the UK lockdown, healthcare workers were enrolled and then followed up weekly for as long as 16 weeks. This specimen belongs to a study of early T cells in non-severe SARS-CoV-2 infection (dated by TCRdb to the early 2020s). Looking at the study overall: Bulk RNA from unsorted whole blood was used for TCR sequencing, so alpha and beta chains could not be paired. Study-wide findings and limitations: VDJdb matching was skewed toward anti-spike CD8 responses and likely underestimated virus-specific expansions, missing private and CD4 specificities.

Rearrangement joined TRBV4-3 to TRBJ1-2, with 7 middle bases fitting TRBD1. Sequencing input: whole blood. This TCR was recovered from an adult who was a healthcare worker with PCR-confirmed SARS-CoV-2 infection or an uninfected control (not recorded which). The CDR3 reads CASSRRTGDIYGYTF. The nucleotides are TGCGCCAGCAGTCGGCGGACAGGCGATATTTATGGCTACACCTTC.